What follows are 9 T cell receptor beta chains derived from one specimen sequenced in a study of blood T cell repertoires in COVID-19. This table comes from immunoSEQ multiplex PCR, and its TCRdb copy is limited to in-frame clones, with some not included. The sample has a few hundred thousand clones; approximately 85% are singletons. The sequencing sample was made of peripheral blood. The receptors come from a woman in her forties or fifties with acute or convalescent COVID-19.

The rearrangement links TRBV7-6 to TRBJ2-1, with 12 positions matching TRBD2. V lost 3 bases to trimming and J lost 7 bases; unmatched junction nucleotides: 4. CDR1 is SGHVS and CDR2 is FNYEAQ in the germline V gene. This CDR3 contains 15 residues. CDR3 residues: CASSLLAGGRNEQFF. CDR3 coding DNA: TGTGCCAGCAGCTTGCTAGCGGGAGGGAGGAATGAGCAGTTCTTC.

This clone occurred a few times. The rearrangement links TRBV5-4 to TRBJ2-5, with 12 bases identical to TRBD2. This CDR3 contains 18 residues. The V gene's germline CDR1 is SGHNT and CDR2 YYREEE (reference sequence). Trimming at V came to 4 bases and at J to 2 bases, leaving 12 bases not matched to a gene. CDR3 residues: CASSPPGLAGDVQETQYF. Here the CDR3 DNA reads TGTGCCAGCAGCCCACCGGGACTAGCGGGCGACGTGCAAGAGACCCAGTACTTC.

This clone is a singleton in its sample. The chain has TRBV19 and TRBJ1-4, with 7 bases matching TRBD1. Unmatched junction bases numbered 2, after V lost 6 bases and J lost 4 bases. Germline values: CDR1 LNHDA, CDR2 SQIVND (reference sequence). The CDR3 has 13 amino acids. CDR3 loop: CASRDRNNEKLFF. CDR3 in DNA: TGTGCCAGTAGGGACAGGAATAATGAAAAACTGTTTTTT.

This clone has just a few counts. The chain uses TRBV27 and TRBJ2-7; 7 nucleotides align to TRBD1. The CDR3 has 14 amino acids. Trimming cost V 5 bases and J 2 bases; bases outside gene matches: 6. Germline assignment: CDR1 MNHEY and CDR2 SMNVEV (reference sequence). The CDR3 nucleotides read TGTGCCAGCAGTGAAGCCGGGACAGCCTACGAGCAGTACTTC. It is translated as CASSEAGTAYEQYF.

CDR3 sequence reads: CASSYSIGEVGNEQFF. The CDR3 DNA is TGTGCCAGCAGTTACTCGATTGGAGAAGTTGGCAATGAGCAGTTCTTC. This chain connects TRBV6-5 to TRBJ2-1; D ambiguous. The germline gives CDR1 MNHEY, CDR2 SVGAGI. The CDR3 is made up of 16 amino acids. Between the trimmed V and J ends, which lost 0 bases and 6 bases, there was a span of 15 bases.

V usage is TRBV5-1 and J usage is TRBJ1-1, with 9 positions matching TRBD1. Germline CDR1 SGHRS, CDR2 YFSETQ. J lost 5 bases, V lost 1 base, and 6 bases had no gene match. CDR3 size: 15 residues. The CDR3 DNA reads TGCGCCAGCAGCTTGTCCCGACAGGGGGGGACTGAAGCTTTCTTT. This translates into CASSLSRQGGTEAFF.

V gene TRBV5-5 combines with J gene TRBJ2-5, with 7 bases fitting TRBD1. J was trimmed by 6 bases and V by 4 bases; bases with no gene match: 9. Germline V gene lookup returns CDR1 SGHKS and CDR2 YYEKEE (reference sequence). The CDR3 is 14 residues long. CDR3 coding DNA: TGTGCCAGCAGCCGTACAGGGGATCGGCAGACCCAGTACTTC. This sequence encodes CASSRTGDRQTQYF.

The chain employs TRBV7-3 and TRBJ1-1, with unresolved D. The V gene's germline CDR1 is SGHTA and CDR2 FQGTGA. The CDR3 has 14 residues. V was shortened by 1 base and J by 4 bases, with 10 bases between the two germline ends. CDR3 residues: CASSLIGSGTEAFF. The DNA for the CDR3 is TGTGCCAGCAGCTTAATCGGGTCGGGCACTGAAGCTTTCTTT.

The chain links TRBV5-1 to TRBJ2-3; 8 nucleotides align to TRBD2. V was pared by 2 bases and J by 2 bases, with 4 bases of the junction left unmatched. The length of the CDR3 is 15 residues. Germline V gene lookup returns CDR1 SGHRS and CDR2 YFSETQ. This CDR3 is CASSFTSGSTDTQYF. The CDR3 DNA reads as TGCGCCAGCAGCTTTACTAGCGGCTCCACAGATACGCAGTATTTT.